The present T cell receptor (beta chain) was sequenced within a study of blood T cell repertoires in COVID-19. V shed 6 bases and J shed 2 bases, with 11 bases lying between them. The length of the CDR3 is 14 residues. In germline, CDR1 is SNHLY, CDR2 FYNNEI. Clones were sequenced by immunoSEQ multiplex PCR, and TCRdb holds only the in-frame ones, with some missing. The sample carries about 150,000 clones, approximately 82% recorded once. Sequenced input: peripheral blood. The gene calls are TRBV2 and TRBJ2-1; possibly TRBD1 for D (5 bases). The source of this sequence is a woman between 50 and 59 years old in a cohort sampled during active or convalescent COVID-19. CDR3 loop: CASSRQSPYNEQFF. The DNA of the CDR3 is TGTGCCAGCAGCCGACAGTCACCCTACAATGAGCAGTTCTTC.